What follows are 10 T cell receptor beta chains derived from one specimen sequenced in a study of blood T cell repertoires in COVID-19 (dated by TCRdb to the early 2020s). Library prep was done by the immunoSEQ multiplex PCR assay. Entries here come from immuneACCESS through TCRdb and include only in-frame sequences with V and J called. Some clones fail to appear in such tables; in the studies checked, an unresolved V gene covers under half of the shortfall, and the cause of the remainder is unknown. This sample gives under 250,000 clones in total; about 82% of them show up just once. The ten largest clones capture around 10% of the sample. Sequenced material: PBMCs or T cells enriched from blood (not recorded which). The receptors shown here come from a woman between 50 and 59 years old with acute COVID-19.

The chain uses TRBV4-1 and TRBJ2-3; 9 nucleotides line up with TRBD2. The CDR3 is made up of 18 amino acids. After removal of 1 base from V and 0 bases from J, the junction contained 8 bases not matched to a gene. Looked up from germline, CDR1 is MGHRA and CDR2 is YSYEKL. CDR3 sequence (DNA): TGCGCCAGCAGCCAAGGGGAAAAGCGGGGGGCCAGCACAGATACGCAGTATTTT. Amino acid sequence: CASSQGEKRGASTDTQYF.

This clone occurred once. The CDR3 loop is CASSPPGSYNSPLHF. CDR3 DNA sequence: TGTGCCAGCAGCCCCCCAGGGTCCTATAATTCACCCCTCCACTTT. This rearrangement joins TRBV6-5 to TRBJ1-6, with D perhaps matching TRBD1 (5 bases). The CDR3 extends over 15 amino acids. The germline V gene has CDR1 MNHEY and CDR2 SVGAGI. V was clipped by 6 bases and J by 1 base, with 10 bases between them.

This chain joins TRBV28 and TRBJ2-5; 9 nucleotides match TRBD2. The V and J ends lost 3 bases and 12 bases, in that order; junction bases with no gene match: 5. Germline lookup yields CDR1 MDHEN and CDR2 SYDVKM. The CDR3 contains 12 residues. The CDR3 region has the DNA TGTGCCAGCAGTTTGGGCGGGGGGGTCAAGTACTTC. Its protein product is CASSLGGGVKYF.

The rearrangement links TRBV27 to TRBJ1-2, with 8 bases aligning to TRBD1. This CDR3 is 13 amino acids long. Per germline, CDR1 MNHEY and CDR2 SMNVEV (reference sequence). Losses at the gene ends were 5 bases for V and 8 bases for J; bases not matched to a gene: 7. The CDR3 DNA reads TGTGCCAGCAGTCCCCGCGGACAGGGCGGCTACACCTTC. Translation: CASSPRGQGGYTF.

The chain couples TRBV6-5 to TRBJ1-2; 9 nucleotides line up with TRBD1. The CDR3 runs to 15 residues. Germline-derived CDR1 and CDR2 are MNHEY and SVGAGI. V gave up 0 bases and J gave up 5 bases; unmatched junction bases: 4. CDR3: CASSYSTGGHYGYTF. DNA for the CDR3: TGTGCCAGCAGTTACTCCACAGGGGGCCATTATGGCTACACCTTC.

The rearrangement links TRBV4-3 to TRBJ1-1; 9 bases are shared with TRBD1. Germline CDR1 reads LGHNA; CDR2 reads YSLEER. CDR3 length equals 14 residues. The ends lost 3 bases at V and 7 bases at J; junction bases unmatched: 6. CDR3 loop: CASSQNRGLGEAFF. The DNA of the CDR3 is TGCGCCAGCAGCCAGAACAGGGGGCTTGGTGAAGCTTTCTTT.

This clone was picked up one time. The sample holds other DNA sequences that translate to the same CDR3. The CDR3 here is CSVEDRGGYTF. The DNA of the CDR3 is TGCAGCGTTGAAGATCGGGGTGGCTACACCTTC. The chain employs TRBV29-1 and TRBJ1-2; no clear D gene. Germline V gene data show CDR1 as SQVTM and CDR2 as ANQGSEA. This CDR3 comprises 11 residues. Trimming pared 0 bases from V and 7 bases from J, leaving 6 bases between. Complete variable domain (other parts from reference TRBV29-1 and TRBJ1-2): SAVISQKPSRDICQRGTSLTIQCQVDSQVTMMFWYRQQPGQSLTLIATANQGSEATYESGFVIDKFPISRPNLTFSTLTVSNMSPEDSSIYLCSVEDRGGYTFGSGTRLTVV.

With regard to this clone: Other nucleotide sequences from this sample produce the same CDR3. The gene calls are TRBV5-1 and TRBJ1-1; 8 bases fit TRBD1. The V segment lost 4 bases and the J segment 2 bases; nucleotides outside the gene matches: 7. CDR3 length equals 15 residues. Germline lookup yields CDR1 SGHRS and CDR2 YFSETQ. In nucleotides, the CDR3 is TGCGCCAGCAGCCCCGGACAGGGAGGCAACACTGAAGCTTTCTTT. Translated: CASSPGQGGNTEAFF.

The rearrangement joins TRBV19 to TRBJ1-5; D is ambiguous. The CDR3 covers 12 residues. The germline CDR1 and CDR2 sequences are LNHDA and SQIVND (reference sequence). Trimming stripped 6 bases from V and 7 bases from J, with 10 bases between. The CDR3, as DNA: TGTGCCAGTAGGGCCCCCAAACAGCCCCAGCATTTT. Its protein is CASRAPKQPQHF.

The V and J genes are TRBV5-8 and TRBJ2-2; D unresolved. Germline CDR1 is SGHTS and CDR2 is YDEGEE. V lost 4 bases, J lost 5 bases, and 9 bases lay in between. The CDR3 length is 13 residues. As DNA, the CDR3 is TGTGCCAGCAGCATGCAGTGGACCGGGGAGCTGTTTTTT. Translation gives CASSMQWTGELFF.